A selection of T cell receptor beta chains follows, all from one sample in a study of T cell responses to AZD1222 COVID-19 vaccine. Here immunoSEQ multiplex PCR was the method, and the copy in TCRdb shows in-frame clones only, minus some. Among 130,000 to 150,000 clones listed, approximately 85% were seen once. Material: peripheral blood, obtained on day 0 of MenACWY control vaccination. The receptors here all came from an adult in good health. The CDR3 runs from the conserved cysteine through the conserved F or W. Each record gives: clone size, V gene, J gene, D gene, CDR3 DNA, CDR3 protein. D genes are given only for firm matches. Clone size is not always given. Where it is, it says once, few, many or a class for expanded clones.

abundance: few; v_gene: TRBV10-1; j_gene: TRBJ2-2; d_gene: TRBD2; CDR3nt: TGCGCCAGCAGTGAGTTTCGAGCGGGGGAGAACACCGGGGAGCTGTTTTTT; CDR3aa: CASSEFRAGENTGELFF
abundance: NA; v_gene: TRBV9; j_gene: TRBJ2-1; d_gene: TRBD2; CDR3nt: TGTGCCAGCAGCGTAGTGGCTAGCGGGACCAGCTCCTACAATGAGCAGTTCTTC; CDR3aa: CASSVVASGTSSYNEQFF
abundance: few; v_gene: TRBV12-3/TRBV12-4; j_gene: TRBJ1-5; d_gene: TRBD1; CDR3nt: TGTGCCAGCACTGGACAGGGCCATCAGCCCCAGCATTTT; CDR3aa: CASTGQGHQPQHF
abundance: NA; v_gene: TRBV5-1; j_gene: TRBJ2-5; d_gene: TRBD2; CDR3nt: TGCGCCAGCCGGGGACTACAAGAGACCCAGTACTTC; CDR3aa: CASRGLQETQYF
abundance: NA; v_gene: TRBV27; j_gene: TRBJ2-5; d_gene: TRBD2; CDR3nt: TGTGCCAGCAGTCGATTCGGGACTAGTCTTATGGAGACCCAGTACTTC; CDR3aa: CASSRFGTSLMETQYF
abundance: NA; v_gene: TRBV7-6; j_gene: TRBJ2-3; d_gene: TRBD1; CDR3nt: TGTGCCAGCAGCTTCCTAGGGGGCACGACAGATACGCAGTATTTT; CDR3aa: CASSFLGGTTDTQYF
abundance: few; v_gene: TRBV5-1; j_gene: TRBJ2-3; d_gene: TRBD2; CDR3nt: TGCGCCAGCAGCTTGAGTAGCGGGCCCACAGATACGCAGTATTTT; CDR3aa: CASSLSSGPTDTQYF
abundance: NA; v_gene: TRBV6-5; j_gene: TRBJ2-1; d_gene: NA; CDR3nt: TGTGCCAGCAGACCCGACAGGCTCTCCTACAATGAGCAGTTCTTC; CDR3aa: CASRPDRLSYNEQFF
abundance: NA; v_gene: TRBV28; j_gene: TRBJ1-5; d_gene: NA; CDR3nt: TGTGCCAGCAATTCAGGGAACGACAATCAGCCCCAGCATTTT; CDR3aa: CASNSGNDNQPQHF
abundance: NA; v_gene: TRBV19; j_gene: TRBJ2-7; d_gene: TRBD1; CDR3nt: TGTGCCAGTAGTATGAGGGGGCTTGCAGTATCCGAGCAGTACTTC; CDR3aa: CASSMRGLAVSEQYF
abundance: once; v_gene: TRBV24-1; j_gene: TRBJ1-5; d_gene: NA; CDR3nt: TGTGCCACCAGTGATTCCCGGTCATATCAGCCCCAGCATTTT; CDR3aa: CATSDSRSYQPQHF
abundance: NA; v_gene: TRBV4-1; j_gene: TRBJ1-2; d_gene: NA; CDR3nt: TGCGCCAGCAGCCAATTTCAAGGATATGGCTACACCTTC; CDR3aa: CASSQFQGYGYTF
abundance: NA; v_gene: TRBV5-6; j_gene: TRBJ2-1; d_gene: TRBD2; CDR3nt: TGTGCCAGCAGCTTACGGACTAGCGGTAACAATGAGCAGTTCTTC; CDR3aa: CASSLRTSGNNEQFF
abundance: few; v_gene: TRBV4-1; j_gene: TRBJ1-5; d_gene: TRBD1; CDR3nt: TGCGCCAGCAGCCGTGAAACAGACAGGGGCTGGAATCAGCCCCAGCATTTT; CDR3aa: CASSRETDRGWNQPQHF
abundance: NA; v_gene: TRBV4-1; j_gene: TRBJ2-7; d_gene: NA; CDR3nt: TGCGCCAGCAGCCACGCCCCGCCGGGACGAGGGGGGGGCTACGAGCAGTACTTC; CDR3aa: CASSHAPPGRGGGYEQYF
abundance: NA; v_gene: TRBV5-1; j_gene: TRBJ2-1; d_gene: NA; CDR3nt: TGCGCCAGCAGCGTTGGTTTGGGCTATGAGCAGTTCTTC; CDR3aa: CASSVGLGYEQFF
abundance: NA; v_gene: TRBV5-4; j_gene: TRBJ1-1; d_gene: NA; CDR3nt: TGTGCCAGCAGCTTGGTTGCGAACACTGAAGCTTTCTTT; CDR3aa: CASSLVANTEAFF
abundance: NA; v_gene: TRBV5-6; j_gene: TRBJ1-6; d_gene: NA; CDR3nt: TGTGCCAGCAGCCGGGGACTCTCTGATTCACCCCTCCACTTT; CDR3aa: CASSRGLSDSPLHF
abundance: NA; v_gene: TRBV12-5; j_gene: TRBJ2-1; d_gene: NA; CDR3nt: TGTGCTAGTGGTTTGGAGGTAACATACAATGAGCAGTTCTTC; CDR3aa: CASGLEVTYNEQFF
abundance: NA; v_gene: TRBV5-6; j_gene: TRBJ2-7; d_gene: NA; CDR3nt: TGTGCCAGCAGCTTGGCCCAGTCGGGGCAACCCTACTCCTACGAGCAGTACTTC; CDR3aa: CASSLAQSGQPYSYEQYF
abundance: once; v_gene: TRBV9; j_gene: TRBJ2-5; d_gene: TRBD2; CDR3nt: TGTGCCAGCAGCGTGGGAGGACTAGCGGGGGCGTCAGAGACCCAGTACTTC; CDR3aa: CASSVGGLAGASETQYF
abundance: few; v_gene: TRBV5-1; j_gene: TRBJ1-6; d_gene: TRBD1; CDR3nt: TGCGCCAGCAGTCGGGACAGCTCGACCCTCCACTTT; CDR3aa: CASSRDSSTLHF
abundance: NA; v_gene: TRBV7-6; j_gene: TRBJ2-5; d_gene: NA; CDR3nt: TGTGCCAGCAGCTTAGCGGGCTACTTGGGAGAGACCCAGTACTTC; CDR3aa: CASSLAGYLGETQYF
abundance: NA; v_gene: TRBV13; j_gene: TRBJ1-1; d_gene: NA; CDR3nt: TGTGCCAGCAGCCCGGGGTCGTACACTGAAGCTTTCTTT; CDR3aa: CASSPGSYTEAFF
abundance: NA; v_gene: TRBV7-2; j_gene: TRBJ1-2; d_gene: TRBD1; CDR3nt: TGTGCCAGCAGCCCCAGGACAGGCTATGGCTACACCTTC; CDR3aa: CASSPRTGYGYTF
abundance: once; v_gene: TRBV12-3/TRBV12-4; j_gene: TRBJ1-2; d_gene: NA; CDR3nt: TGTGCCATCCGGGACACCGCTAACTATGGCTACACCTTC; CDR3aa: CAIRDTANYGYTF
abundance: once; v_gene: TRBV18; j_gene: TRBJ1-4; d_gene: TRBD1; CDR3nt: TGTGCCAGCTCATCCGACAGGGCATATGAAAAACTGTTTTTT; CDR3aa: CASSSDRAYEKLFF
abundance: NA; v_gene: TRBV3-1/TRBV3-2; j_gene: TRBJ2-1; d_gene: NA; CDR3nt: TGTGCCAGCAGCCAAGCCCGCGACAACATCGCCACGTTCTTC; CDR3aa: CASSQARDNIATFF